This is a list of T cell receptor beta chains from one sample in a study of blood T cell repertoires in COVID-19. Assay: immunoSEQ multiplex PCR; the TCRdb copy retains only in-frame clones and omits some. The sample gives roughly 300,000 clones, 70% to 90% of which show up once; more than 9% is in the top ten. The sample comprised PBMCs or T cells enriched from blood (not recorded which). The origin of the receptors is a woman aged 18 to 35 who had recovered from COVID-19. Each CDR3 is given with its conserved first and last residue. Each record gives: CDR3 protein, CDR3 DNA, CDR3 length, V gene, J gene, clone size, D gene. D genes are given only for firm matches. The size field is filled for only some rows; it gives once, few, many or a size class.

CASSFRGGDEQYF	TGTGCCAGCAGCTTTCGTGGGGGGGACGAGCAGTACTTC	13	TRBV5-4	TRBJ2-7	.	TRBD2
CASSYSGGPGTGELFF	TGTGCCAGCAGTTACTCGGGGGGGCCTGGCACCGGGGAGCTGTTTTTT	16	TRBV6-5	TRBJ2-2	.	.
CASSQGVGGGETQYF	TGCGCCAGCAGCCAGGGAGTGGGGGGAGGAGAGACCCAGTACTTC	15	TRBV4-1	TRBJ2-5	once	.
CASTSGQFTDTQYF	TGTGCCAGCACTAGCGGGCAGTTCACAGATACGCAGTATTTT	14	TRBV7-2	TRBJ2-3	few	TRBD2
CASSREREGYNEQFF	TGTGCCAGCAGCCGTGAGCGGGAGGGGTACAATGAGCAGTTCTTC	15	TRBV7-9	TRBJ2-1	.	TRBD2
CASSVDRGREQYF	TGTGCCAGCAGCGTAGACAGGGGGCGCGAGCAGTACTTC	13	TRBV5-4	TRBJ2-7	.	TRBD1
CASSQDLLAEAFF	TGTGCCAGCAGCCAAGATCTTTTAGCTGAAGCTTTCTTT	13	TRBV14	TRBJ1-1	.	.
CASSASGGYYGYTF	TGTGCCAGCAGCGCCTCAGGGGGATACTATGGCTACACCTTC	14	TRBV9	TRBJ1-2	.	TRBD1
CASSVLNRDYGYTF	TGTGCCAGCAGTGTCCTGAACAGGGACTATGGCTACACCTTC	14	TRBV28	TRBJ1-2	.	.
CASSPRQGAMNTEAFF	TGTGCCAGCTCACCAAGACAGGGGGCAATGAACACTGAAGCTTTCTTT	16	TRBV18	TRBJ1-1	.	TRBD1
CASSSTGYQDEQFF	TGTGCCAGCAGCTCGACAGGGTATCAGGATGAGCAGTTCTTC	14	TRBV5-4	TRBJ2-1	.	TRBD1
CSVVSLNTEAFF	TGCAGCGTTGTCAGTTTGAACACTGAAGCTTTCTTT	12	TRBV29-1	TRBJ1-1	.	.
CSAWTGNEKLFF	TGCAGCGCTTGGACAGGGAATGAAAAACTGTTTTTT	12	TRBV29-1	TRBJ1-4	few	TRBD1
CASTVSGYTDTQYF	TGCGCCAGCACCGTAAGCGGTTACACAGATACGCAGTATTTT	14	TRBV5-1	TRBJ2-3	.	.
CASSYSSLSGNTIYF	TGTGCCAGCAGTTACTCATCCCTCTCTGGAAACACCATATATTTT	15	TRBV6-6	TRBJ1-3	.	.
CASSQGVSGNTIYF	TGTGCCAGCAGCCAGGGGGTCTCTGGAAACACCATATATTTT	14	TRBV6-5	TRBJ1-3	.	TRBD1
CASGPGTPRETQYF	TGTGCTAGTGGTCCCGGGACACCGCGAGAGACCCAGTACTTC	14	TRBV12-5	TRBJ2-5	.	.
CASSEHRGYEQYF	TGTGCCAGCAGTGAACACAGGGGCTACGAGCAGTACTTC	13	TRBV6-1	TRBJ2-7	many	TRBD1
CASSVDSGQGVSGNTIYF	TGTGCCAGCAGCGTAGACTCGGGACAGGGAGTCTCTGGAAACACCATATATTTT	18	TRBV9	TRBJ1-3	few	TRBD1
CASRRDSNQPQHF	TGCGCCAGCAGGCGGGATAGCAATCAGCCCCAGCATTTT	13	TRBV5-1	TRBJ1-5	.	.
CASSSYGGIKAFF	TGCGCCAGCAGCTCATATGGGGGGATTAAAGCTTTCTTT	13	TRBV4-1	TRBJ1-1	.	.
CASSQGLAGYEQYF	TGTGCCAGCAGCCAGGGACTAGCGGGCTACGAGCAGTACTTC	14	TRBV3-1/TRBV3-2	TRBJ2-7	once	TRBD2
CASSIPRGRVLHQPQHF	TGTGCCAGCAGCATCCCCCGCGGCAGGGTCCTTCATCAGCCCCAGCATTTT	17	TRBV21-1	TRBJ1-5	.	.
CASSQEANIQYF	TGTGCCAGCAGCCAAGAAGCGAACATTCAGTACTTC	12	TRBV3-1/TRBV3-2	TRBJ2-4	.	.
CASSLATDSYSNQPQHF	TGTGCCAGCAGCTTAGCGACAGATTCTTATAGCAATCAGCCCCAGCATTTT	17	TRBV7-9	TRBJ1-5	.	.
CASSSSGGETQYF	TGTGCCAGCAGCTCTAGCGGGGGAGAGACCCAGTACTTC	13	TRBV5-8	TRBJ2-5	.	TRBD2
CASSEGLAGHYEQYF	TGTGCCAGCAGTGAAGGACTAGCGGGTCACTACGAGCAGTACTTC	15	TRBV6-1	TRBJ2-7	.	TRBD2
CASSVKAGWNEKLFF	TGTGCCAGCAGCGTAAAGGCAGGGTGGAATGAAAAACTGTTTTTT	15	TRBV9	TRBJ1-4	.	.
CASSVAGDQETQYF	TGTGCCAGCAGCGTCGCAGGGGACCAAGAGACCCAGTACTTC	14	TRBV9	TRBJ2-5	.	.
CASSGQGTGGGQPQHF	TGTGCCAGCAGTGGACAAGGGACAGGGGGAGGGCAGCCCCAGCATTTT	16	TRBV6-1	TRBJ1-5	.	TRBD1
CASNPVGSLNTEAFF	TGTGCCAGCAACCCCGTAGGGAGCCTGAACACTGAAGCTTTCTTT	15	TRBV5-6	TRBJ1-1	.	.